These T cell receptor beta chains were read from a single sample in a study of shared clonotypes between healthy human individuals. Measured with immunoSEQ multiplex PCR; TCRdb has only the in-frame clones, and not every one. The table lists 2 million to 2.5 million clones, 92% of them singletons. Sequenced: naive CD4+ T cells from PBMCs. All receptors come from a man aged 18 to 30 in good health. Some clones in this sample may be carry-over from other donors' samples. CDR3s include the opening cysteine and the closing phenylalanine or tryptophan. Each record gives: clone size, J gene, V gene, D gene, CDR3 DNA, CDR3 protein. A D gene is named only where the DNA matches it firmly. Some rows have no size entry. The others give once, few or many, or a class for an expanded clone.

>once|TRBJ2-1|TRBV2|NA
TGTGCCAGCAGTGAACTTTTGGGGTCCGATGAGCAGTTCTTC
CASSELLGSDEQFF
>NA|TRBJ2-7|TRBV27|TRBD2
TGTGCCAGCAGTTCTCGGGGTAGCGGGAACTACGAGCAGTACTTC
CASSSRGSGNYEQYF
>NA|TRBJ1-6|TRBV9|NA
TGTGCCAGCAGCGTGGAACATTATAATTCACCCCTCCACTTT
CASSVEHYNSPLHF
>NA|TRBJ2-1|TRBV30|NA
TGTGCCTGGAGCGGCCTCAGAGCAGCCACCTACAATGAGCAGTTCTTC
CAWSGLRAATYNEQFF
>NA|TRBJ2-7|TRBV28|NA
TGTGCCAGCCAGGGCAGGGACTACGAGCAGTACTTC
CASQGRDYEQYF
>NA|TRBJ2-1|TRBV7-3|TRBD2
TGTGCCAGCAGCGCAACTCCGGGACTAGCGGGAGTAGAGCAGTTCTTC
CASSATPGLAGVEQFF
>NA|TRBJ2-1|TRBV28|NA
TGTGCCAGCAGTTTGGGTCTCCAGCCCCAGTTCTTC
CASSLGLQPQFF
>NA|TRBJ1-5|TRBV7-2|NA
TGTGCCAGCAGCTTCCCGGGCGGGCCCCAGCATTTT
CASSFPGGPQHF
>NA|TRBJ2-3|TRBV7-2|NA
TGTGCCAGCAGCTTATATCGGGGAGATACGCAGTATTTT
CASSLYRGDTQYF
>NA|TRBJ2-2|TRBV6-5|NA
TGTGCCAGCAGTTACTCCGGGCAAACCACCGGGGAGCTGTTTTTT
CASSYSGQTTGELFF
>few|TRBJ1-1|TRBV19|NA
TGTGCCAGTACAACAGGGTGGGCTGAAGCTTTCTTT
CASTTGWAEAFF
>NA|TRBJ2-1|TRBV10-2|TRBD2
TGCGCCGCGCTTAGCGGGAGTTTCTACAATGAGCAGTTCTTC
CAALSGSFYNEQFF
>NA|TRBJ1-5|TRBV5-1|NA
TGCGCCAGCAGTCGGGACACCAATCAGCCCCAGCATTTT
CASSRDTNQPQHF
>once|TRBJ2-5|TRBV5-4|TRBD2
TGTGCCAGCAGCCCGGGACTAGCGTCGGAAGAGACCCAGTACTTC
CASSPGLASEETQYF
>NA|TRBJ2-3|TRBV7-8|NA
TGTGCCAGCAGCCGGGTCGGGTCAGATACGCAGTATTTT
CASSRVGSDTQYF
>NA|TRBJ2-2|TRBV28|NA
TGTGCCAGCACTTATAGAAACACCGGGGAGCTGTTTTTT
CASTYRNTGELFF
>NA|TRBJ2-2|TRBV27|TRBD2
TGTGCCAGCAAGGGACTAGCGGGAGGGCGGGGGGAGCTGTTTTTT
CASKGLAGGRGELFF
>NA|TRBJ1-1|TRBV9|NA
TGTGCCAGCAGCGTAGCTGAGGGCGCGTTAGGGACTGAAGCTTTCTTT
CASSVAEGALGTEAFF
>NA|TRBJ2-5|TRBV7-3|TRBD2
TGTGCCAGCAGGCCTAGCGGGGGTTCCCAAGAGACCCAGTACTTC
CASRPSGGSQETQYF
>NA|TRBJ1-2|TRBV7-9|TRBD1
TGTGCCAGCAGCCCGACAGGGAATCTGGAAGGCTACACCTTC
CASSPTGNLEGYTF
>NA|TRBJ2-7|TRBV5-1|NA
TGCGCCAGCAGCTTCGCGCCTCTACCCTACGAGCAGTACTTC
CASSFAPLPYEQYF
>NA|TRBJ1-2|TRBV6-1|TRBD1
TGTGCCAGCAGTGAAGCCATCATCTGGACAGGGGGATTCGGCTACACCTTC
CASSEAIIWTGGFGYTF
>NA|TRBJ1-4|TRBV11-2|TRBD1
TGTGCCAGCAGACCGACTGGGACAGGGAAGGTTGCAGGGGAAAAACTGTTTTTT
CASRPTGTGKVAGEKLFF